The 4 T cell receptor beta chains presented below share a single source sample, sequenced in a study of cytomegalovirus exposure and HLA in healthy donors. Researchers ran the PCR with 60 Vbeta and 13 Jbeta primers. Some clones are missing from TCRdb's copy, which holds only in-frame ones; the method was immunoSEQ multiplex PCR. There are fewer than 150,000 clones in the sample; 73% occur only once, and over 13% lies in the top ten. Specimen: PBMCs. Receptors were obtained from a human donor in good health.

This chain uses TRBV15 with TRBJ1-4, with a tentative D call TRBD1 (5 bases). V lost 1 base to trimming and J lost 4 bases, with 16 bases between them. CDR1 is LNHNV and CDR2 is YYDKDF in the germline V gene (reference sequence). CDR3 length: 17 residues. CDR3 amino acids: CATSRAASTALNEKLFF. Written as DNA, the CDR3 is TGTGCCACCAGCAGAGCTGCTTCGACAGCACTTAATGAAAAACTGTTTTTT.

The chain joins TRBV9 to TRBJ2-3, with 7 bases identical to TRBD1. J gave up 1 base and V 2 bases, and 4 bases lay outside the gene matches. Germline V gene lookup returns CDR1 SGDLS and CDR2 YYNGEE. This CDR3 is built from 15 residues. The CDR3 here is CASSVTGTGTDTQYF. CDR3 DNA sequence: TGTGCCAGCAGCGTCACCGGGACAGGCACAGATACGCAGTATTTT.

The gene calls are TRBV19 and TRBJ2-7, with D possibly matching TRBD1 (6 bases). Germline CDR1 and CDR2: LNHDA and SQIVND (reference sequence). The germline V and J ends were trimmed by 5 bases and 4 bases, with 15 bases remaining between them. There are 14 residues in the CDR3. For the CDR3, the DNA is TGTGCCAGTAGTGAGGCAGGGGTATTTTACGAGCAGTACTTC. Protein: CASSEAGVFYEQYF.

The V and J genes are TRBV9 and TRBJ2-5; the match to TRBD2 covers 11 bases. The CDR3 runs to 15 residues. CDR1 and CDR2 (germline): SGDLS, YYNGEE. The J segment lost 2 bases and the V segment lost 3 bases, leaving 3 bases of the junction unmatched. This CDR3 reads CASSAVAGGQETQYF. The CDR3 DNA sequence: TGTGCCAGCAGCGCCGTAGCGGGGGGGCAAGAGACCCAGTACTTC. The entire variable domain, with the rest obtained from reference TRBV9 and TRBJ2-5, is as follows: DSGVTQTPKHLITATGQRVTLRCSPRSGDLSVYWYQQSLDQGLQFLIQYYNGEERAKGNILERFSAQQFPDLHSELNLSSLELGDSALYFCASSAVAGGQETQYFGPGTRLLVL.